This is a list of T cell receptor beta chains from one sample in a study of cytomegalovirus exposure and HLA in healthy donors. Here immunoSEQ multiplex PCR was the method, and the copy in TCRdb shows in-frame clones only, minus some. The profile shows fewer than 200,000 clones, around 76% of them singletons. Sequenced sample: PBMCs. These receptors all come from a female donor in good health and CMV-seronegative. The CDR3 runs from the conserved cysteine through the conserved F or W. D genes are given only for firm matches. Not every row has a clone size; where given, it reads once, few, many or a size class.

>TRBV9|TRBD2|TRBJ2-5|-
CASSVLAGVQETQYF
TGTGCCAGCAGCGTACTAGCGGGGGTCCAAGAGACCCAGTACTTC
>TRBV29-1|-|TRBJ2-3|-
CSVRDPGRQYF
TGCAGCGTTCGGGACCCCGGGAGGCAGTATTTT
>TRBV5-1|TRBD2|TRBJ2-3|-
CASSPGTSSTDTQYF
TGCGCCAGCAGCCCGGGGACTAGCAGCACAGATACGCAGTATTTT
>TRBV7-2|TRBD2|TRBJ2-7|few
CASSRVAGAAEQYF
TGTGCCAGCAGCCGAGTAGCGGGGGCGGCCGAGCAGTACTTC
>TRBV30|-|TRBJ1-3|-
CAWRARGGSGNTIYF
TGTGCCTGGAGGGCCCGGGGAGGCTCTGGAAACACCATATATTTT
>TRBV19|TRBD1|TRBJ1-2|-
CASSTNPPDRGDRYTF
TGTGCCAGTAGTACCAACCCTCCGGACAGGGGGGATCGCTACACCTTC
>TRBV30|TRBD2|TRBJ2-7|few
CAWRGLAGPISYEQYF
TGTGCCTGGAGAGGACTAGCGGGACCAATCTCCTACGAGCAGTACTTC
>TRBV19|TRBD1|TRBJ2-5|few
CASSPTKSGGGGTQYF
TGTGCCAGTAGTCCGACGAAATCAGGGGGCGGTGGGACCCAGTACTTC
>TRBV2|TRBD2|TRBJ2-6|-
CASSLRGTSGANVLTF
TGTGCCAGCTCCCTAAGGGGGACTAGTGGGGCCAACGTCCTGACTTTC
>TRBV11-2|-|TRBJ2-7|-
CASSLAGTSGEQYF
TGTGCCAGCAGCTTAGCTGGCACATCAGGGGAGCAGTACTTC
>TRBV7-9|TRBD2|TRBJ2-1|-
CASSLGASGGSYNEQFF
TGTGCCAGCAGCTTAGGGGCTAGCGGGGGCTCCTACAATGAGCAGTTCTTC
>TRBV2|-|TRBJ2-1|-
CASSRRGRSYNEQFF
TGTGCCAGCAGTAGACGCGGCCGCTCCTACAATGAGCAGTTCTTC
>TRBV30|-|TRBJ2-3|-
CAWSLYTSTDTQYF
TGTGCCTGGAGTCTCTATACTAGCACAGATACGCAGTATTTT
>TRBV29-1|-|TRBJ2-2|-
CSAPVPGGTGELFF
TGCAGCGCCCCTGTTCCTGGCGGCACCGGGGAGCTGTTTTTT